The 10 T cell receptor beta chains in this list originate from one sample, sequenced in a study of vaccination and CD4 T cells after COVID-19. Once obtained from cultured CD4+ T cells, the DNA was sequenced using the Oncomine TCR Beta short-read assay. Cultured CD4+ T cells were the source of extracted genomic DNA. One entry per CDR3 protein results from TCRdb running MiXCR on the PCR reads. The sample carries some 8,000 distinct CDR3 sequences, 25% to 35% recorded once. Their target antigens are unknown. Treatment of the sample: roughly 11-day PBMC culture with coronavirus spike peptide pools or control peptides (ViraFEST assay). Gathering of the CD4+ T cells, from the unexposed donor, took place before the COVID-19 pandemic (2011-2018). Sequencing was carried out using CD4+ T cells from blood, cultured in vitro. The receptors were sampled from a human donor in good health.

This sequence joins TRBV12-3 or TRBV12-4 and TRBJ2-5, with D perhaps matching TRBD2 (6 bases). CDR3 length: 15 amino acids. Trimming cost V 5 bases and J 7 bases, with 20 bases left between them. The CDR3, as DNA: TGTGCCAGCAGTCCTTCAGGGACTCCCGGAGGGACCCAGTACTTC. It yields the protein CASSPSGTPGGTQYF.

This clonotype was seen a few times. The J gene is TRBJ2-5, the V gene TRBV6-1; D is unresolved. V lost 5 bases and J lost 5, with 15 bases in between. This CDR3 spans 14 amino acids. From germline, CDR1 is MNHNS and CDR2 SASEGT. This CDR3 is CASSTLVGAETQYF. The CDR3 coding sequence is TGTGCCAGCAGTACCCTAGTGGGCGCGGAGACCCAGTACTTC.

This clonotype was observed a handful of times. The V and J genes are TRBV6-2 or TRBV6-3 and TRBJ2-2; 11 bases align to TRBD2. With 4 bases clipped from V and 5 bases from J, the junction kept 6 bases outside the gene matches. There are 16 residues in the CDR3. Germline CDR1 MNHEY, CDR2 SVGEGT. Here the CDR3 reads CASSLGLAGPTGELFF. For the CDR3, the DNA is TGTGCCAGCAGTTTAGGACTAGCGGGTCCTACCGGGGAGCTGTTTTTT.

The chain couples TRBV20-1 to TRBJ2-1; TRBD2 matches 15 bases. The CDR3 contains 15 residues. Germline CDR1 DFQATT, CDR2 SNEGSKA (reference sequence). Trimming removed 1 base from V and 8 bases from J; junction bases left unmatched: 3. The CDR3: CSARVWTSGRDEQFF. CDR3 nucleotides: TGCAGTGCTAGAGTGTGGACTAGCGGGAGGGATGAGCAGTTCTTC.

V and J are TRBV6-1 and TRBJ2-1; 7 bases fit TRBD1. Germline V gives CDR1 MNHNS, CDR2 SASEGT. The CDR3 is made up of 15 amino acids. V was clipped by 6 bases and J by 3 bases; unmatched bases: 8. The CDR3 region is CASRDHRGLYNEQFF. CDR3 bases: TGTGCCAGCAGAGACCACAGGGGCCTCTACAATGAGCAGTTCTTC.

This rearrangement joins TRBV28 to TRBJ1-6, with unresolved D. CDR1 and CDR2 from the germline V gene are MDHEN and SYDVKM. V was cut by 7 bases and J by 5 bases, with 9 bases left in between. CDR3 size: 13 residues. CDR3 in DNA: TGTGCCAGCAAAAGCCAGCATAATTCACCCCTCCACTTT. Amino acid sequence: CASKSQHNSPLHF.

The V and J genes are TRBV11-2 and TRBJ2-7; 10 nucleotides match TRBD1. The V gene end was trimmed by 8 bases and the J gene end by 3 bases; junction bases not matched to a gene: 13. CDR3 length equals 16 residues. The V gene's germline CDR1 is SGHAT and CDR2 FQNNGV. In DNA, the CDR3 is TGTGCCAGCGCCACCATACCCGGGACAGGGGACTACGAGCAGTACTTC. Protein product: CASATIPGTGDYEQYF.

The chain combines TRBV24-1 with TRBJ2-5; possibly TRBD1 or TRBD2 for D (6 bases each). CDR1 and CDR2 from the germline V gene are KGHDR and SFDVKD. This CDR3 spans 18 amino acids. V dropped 2 bases and J dropped 5 bases, with 23 bases sitting between them. The CDR3 here is CATSDSLRPGGLEETQYF. The DNA of the CDR3 is TGTGCCACCAGTGATTCGCTCAGGCCCGGGGGCTTAGAGGAGACCCAGTACTTC.

This sequence joins TRBV27 and TRBJ2-5; D gene unclear. The CDR3 runs to 13 residues. Trimming pared 2 bases from V and 5 bases from J, leaving 9 bases between. From germline, CDR1 is MNHEY and CDR2 SMNVEV (reference sequence). Here the CDR3 DNA reads TGTGCCAGCAGTTTAGCCGGACGGGAGACCCAGTACTTC. Translation gives CASSLAGRETQYF.

Written as DNA, the CDR3 is TGTGCCAGCAGTCTCGACACACACAATGAGCAGTTCTTC. Its protein product is CASSLDTHNEQFF. This chain uses TRBV6-2 or TRBV6-3 with TRBJ2-1; no reliable D call. V lost 5 bases and J 5 bases, leaving 10 bases between the germline ends. The CDR3 is made up of 13 amino acids. Germline V gene lookup returns CDR1 MNHEY and CDR2 SVGEGT.